What follows describes a single T cell receptor (beta chain). Its antigen is unidentified. This sample is drawn from a study of shared clonotypes between healthy human individuals. Study observations and caveats: It was observed that 5% to 6.5% of naive CD4 clonotypes were shared across several donors.

Splitting of each subset's genomic DNA was done evenly across several immunoSEQ plates. Some 32,000 T cell genomes, or approximately 190 ng DNA, went into the sorted-subset replicate PCRs. Original methodology: ImmunoSEQ gave junction-only sequences without quality scores, so filtering differed. Sequenced by immunoSEQ multiplex PCR; TCRdb stores in-frame clones only, minus some. The D gene and trimming were derived from the DNA, and the V and J assignments and clone size from that table. The profile shows approximately 2,200,000 clones, about 92% of them singletons. Trimming cost V 3 bases and J 4 bases; bases outside gene matches: 7. The CDR3 covers 15 residues. Germline assignment: CDR1 SGDLS and CDR2 YYNGEE. Naive CD8 populations comprised CD45RO-negative cells positively selected for CCR7, excluding terminally differentiated effector memory CD45RA+ cells.

This sequence joins TRBV9 and TRBJ1-2, with 9 bases lining up with TRBD1. Source material: naive CD8+ T cells from PBMCs. The receptor comes from a man aged 18 to 30 in good health. Some clones in this sample may be carry-over from other donors' samples. The CDR3 sequence is CASSAPGQGLYGYTF. For the CDR3, the DNA is TGTGCCAGCAGCGCGCCGGGACAGGGACTCTATGGCTACACCTTC.